This T cell receptor beta chain comes out of a study of blood T cells in healthy people across ages. This clonotype was detected only a few times. The amount of total RNA extracted per sample was at least 6 micrograms. The CDR3 totals 17 residues. The germline V gene encodes CDR1 MNHNS and CDR2 SASEGT. The trim removed 5 bases at V and 7 bases at J, leaving 17 bases unmatched. A second PCR of 7 to 11 cycles used a sample-barcoded 5' primer and a J-beta primer mix. Via MiXCR, TCRdb re-called the 5' RACE reads, giving one row per CDR3 protein. The table lists approximately 820,000 distinct CDR3 sequences, around 42% of them singletons.

Sequencing was performed on blood. The chain recombines TRBV6-1 with TRBJ1-2, with 9 bases matching TRBD1. The TCR was taken from a man aged 55 to 70 in good health. The CDR3 DNA reads as TGTGCCAGCAGTCTCCGTGGACAGGGGAACGAGTACCGTGGCTACACCTTC. Its translation: CASSLRGQGNEYRGYTF.